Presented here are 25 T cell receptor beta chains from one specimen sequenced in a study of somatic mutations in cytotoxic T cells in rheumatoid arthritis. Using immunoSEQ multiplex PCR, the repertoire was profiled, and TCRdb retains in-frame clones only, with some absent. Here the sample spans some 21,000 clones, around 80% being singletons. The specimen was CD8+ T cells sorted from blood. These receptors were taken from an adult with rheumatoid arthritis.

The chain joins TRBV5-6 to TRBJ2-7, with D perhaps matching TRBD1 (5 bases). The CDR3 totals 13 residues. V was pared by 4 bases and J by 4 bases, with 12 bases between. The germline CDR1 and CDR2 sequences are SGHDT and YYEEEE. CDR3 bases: TGTGCCAGCAGCATACAGACAGCTTACGAGCAGTACTTC. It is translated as CASSIQTAYEQYF.

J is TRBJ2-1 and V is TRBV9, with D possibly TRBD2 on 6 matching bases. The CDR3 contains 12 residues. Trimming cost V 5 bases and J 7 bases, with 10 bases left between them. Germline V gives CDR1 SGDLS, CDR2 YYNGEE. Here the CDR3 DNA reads TGTGCCAGCAGTCCGACTAGAAATGAGCAGTTCTTC. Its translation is CASSPTRNEQFF.

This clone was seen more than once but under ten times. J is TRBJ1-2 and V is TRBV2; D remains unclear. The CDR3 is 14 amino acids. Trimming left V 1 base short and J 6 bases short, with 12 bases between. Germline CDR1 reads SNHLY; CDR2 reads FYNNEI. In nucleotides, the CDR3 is TGTGCCAGCAGTGAAGTGGTCGGCGGGAATGGCTACACCTTC. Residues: CASSEVVGGNGYTF.

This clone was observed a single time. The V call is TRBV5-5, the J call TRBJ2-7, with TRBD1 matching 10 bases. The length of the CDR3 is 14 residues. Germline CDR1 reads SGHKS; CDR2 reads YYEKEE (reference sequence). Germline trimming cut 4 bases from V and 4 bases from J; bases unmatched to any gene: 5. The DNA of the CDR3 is TGTGCCAGCAGCCGGGAGGGACAGGGGTACGAGCAGTACTTC. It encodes CASSREGQGYEQYF.

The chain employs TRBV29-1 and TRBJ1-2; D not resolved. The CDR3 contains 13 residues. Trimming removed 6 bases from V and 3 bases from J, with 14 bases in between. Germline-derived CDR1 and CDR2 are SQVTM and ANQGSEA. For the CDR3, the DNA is TGCAGCGTGAGGGAGGGCGCTTACTATGGCTACACCTTC. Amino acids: CSVREGAYYGYTF.

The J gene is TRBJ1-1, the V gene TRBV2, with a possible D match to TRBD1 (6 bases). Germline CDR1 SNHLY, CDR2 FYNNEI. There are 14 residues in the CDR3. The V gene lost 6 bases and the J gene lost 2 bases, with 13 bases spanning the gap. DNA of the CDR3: TGTGCCAGCAGGGCCGGACAGCTAAACACTGAAGCTTTCTTT. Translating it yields CASRAGQLNTEAFF. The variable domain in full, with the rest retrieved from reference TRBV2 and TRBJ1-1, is EPEVTQTPSHQVTQMGQEVILRCVPISNHLYFYWYRQILGQKVEFLVSFYNNEISEKSEIFDDQFSVERPDGSNFTLKIRSTKLEDSAMYFCASRAGQLNTEAFFGQGTRLTVV.

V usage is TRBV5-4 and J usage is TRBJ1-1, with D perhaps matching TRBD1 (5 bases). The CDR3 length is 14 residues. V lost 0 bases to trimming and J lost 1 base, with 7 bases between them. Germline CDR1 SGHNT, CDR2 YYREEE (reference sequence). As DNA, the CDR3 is TGTGCCAGCAGCTTGGTTGGGACGAACACTGAAGCTTTCTTT. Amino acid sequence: CASSLVGTNTEAFF. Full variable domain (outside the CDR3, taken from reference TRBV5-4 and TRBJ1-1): ETGVTQSPTHLIKTRGQQVTLRCSSQSGHNTVSWYQQALGQGPQFIFQYYREEENGRGNFPPRFSGLQFPNYSSELNVNALELDDSALYLCASSLVGTNTEAFFGQGTRLTVV.

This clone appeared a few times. Here the CDR3 reads CASSEGTATGELFF. CDR3 bases: TGTGCCAGCAGTGAAGGGACAGCCACCGGGGAGCTGTTTTTT. V is TRBV6-4 and J is TRBJ2-2; TRBD1 matches 7 bases. There are 14 residues in the CDR3. The trim removed 3 bases at V and 4 bases at J, leaving 2 bases unmatched. Germline lookup yields CDR1 MRHNA and CDR2 SNTAGT.

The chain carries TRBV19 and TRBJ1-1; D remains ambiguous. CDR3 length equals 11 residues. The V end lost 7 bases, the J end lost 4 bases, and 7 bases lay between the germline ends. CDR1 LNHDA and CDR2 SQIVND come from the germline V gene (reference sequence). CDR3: CASTAGTEAFF. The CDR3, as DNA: TGTGCCAGTACCGCCGGCACTGAAGCTTTCTTT.

The CDR3 DNA follows: TGTGCCCTAGGTCCGCAGCCGAACACCGGGGAGCTGTTTTTT. Its translation: CALGPQPNTGELFF. The V call is TRBV2, the J call TRBJ2-2; D gene ambiguous. Trimming left V 11 bases short and J 0 bases short, with 13 bases between. The germline V gene has CDR1 SNHLY and CDR2 FYNNEI. This CDR3 region has 14 residues.

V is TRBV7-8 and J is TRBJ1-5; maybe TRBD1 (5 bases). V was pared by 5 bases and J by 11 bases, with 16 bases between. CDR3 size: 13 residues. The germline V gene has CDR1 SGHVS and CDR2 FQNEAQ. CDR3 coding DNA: TGTGCCAGCAGCAACTATGGGGGGGACTCCCAGCATTTT. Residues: CASSNYGGDSQHF.

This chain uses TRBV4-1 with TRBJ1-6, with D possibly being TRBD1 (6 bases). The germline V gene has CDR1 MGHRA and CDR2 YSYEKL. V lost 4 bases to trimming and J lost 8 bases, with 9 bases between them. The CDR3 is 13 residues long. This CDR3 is CASSPDSYSPLHF. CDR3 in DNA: TGCGCCAGCAGCCCGGACAGTTATTCACCCCTCCACTTT.

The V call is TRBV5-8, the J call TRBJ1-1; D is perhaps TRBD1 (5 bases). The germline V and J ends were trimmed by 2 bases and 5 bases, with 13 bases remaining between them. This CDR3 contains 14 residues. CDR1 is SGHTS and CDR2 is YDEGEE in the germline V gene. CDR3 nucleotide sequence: TGTGCCAGCAGCTTTGAGGGGTCGGGGACTGAAGCTTTCTTT. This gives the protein CASSFEGSGTEAFF. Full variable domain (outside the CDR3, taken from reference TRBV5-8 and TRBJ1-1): EAGVTQSPTHLIKTRGQQATLRCSPISGHTSVYWYQQALGLGLQFLLWYDEGEERNRGNFPPRFSGRQFPNYSSELNVNALELEDSALYLCASSFEGSGTEAFFGQGTRLTVV.

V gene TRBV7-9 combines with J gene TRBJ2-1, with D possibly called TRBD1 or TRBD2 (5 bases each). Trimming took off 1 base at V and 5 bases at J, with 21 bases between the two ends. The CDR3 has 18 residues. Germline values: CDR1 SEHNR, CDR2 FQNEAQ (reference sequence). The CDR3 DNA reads TGTGCCAGCAGCTTAGTGGGCCGGGACGGAATTCCCAACAATGAGCAGTTCTTC. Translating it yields CASSLVGRDGIPNNEQFF.

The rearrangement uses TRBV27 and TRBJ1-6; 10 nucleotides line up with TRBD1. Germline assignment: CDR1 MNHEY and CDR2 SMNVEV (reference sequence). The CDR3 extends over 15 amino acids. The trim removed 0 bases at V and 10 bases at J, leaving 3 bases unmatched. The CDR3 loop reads CASSLSTGGRSPLHF. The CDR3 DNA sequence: TGTGCCAGCAGTTTATCGACAGGGGGCCGGTCACCCCTCCACTTT.

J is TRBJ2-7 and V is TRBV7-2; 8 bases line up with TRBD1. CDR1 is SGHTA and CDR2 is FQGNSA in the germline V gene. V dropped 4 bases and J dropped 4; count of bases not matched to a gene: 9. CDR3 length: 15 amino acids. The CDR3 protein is CASSSQTGVKYEQYF. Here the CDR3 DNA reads TGTGCCAGCAGCTCCCAGACAGGGGTGAAATACGAGCAGTACTTC.

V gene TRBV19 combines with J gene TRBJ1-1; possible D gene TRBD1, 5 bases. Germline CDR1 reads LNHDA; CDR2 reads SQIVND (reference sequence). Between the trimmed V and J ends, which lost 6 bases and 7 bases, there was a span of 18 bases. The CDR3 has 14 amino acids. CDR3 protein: CASSQVGVGIEAFF. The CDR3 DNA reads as TGTGCCAGTAGCCAGGTGGGGGTCGGTATTGAAGCTTTCTTT.

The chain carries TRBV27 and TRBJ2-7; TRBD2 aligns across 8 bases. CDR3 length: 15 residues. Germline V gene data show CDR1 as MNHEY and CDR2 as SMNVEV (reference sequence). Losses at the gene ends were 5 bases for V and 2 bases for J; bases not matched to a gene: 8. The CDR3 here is CASSPLAGGPYEQYF. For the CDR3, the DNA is TGTGCCAGCAGTCCGCTGGCGGGGGGCCCCTACGAGCAGTACTTC.

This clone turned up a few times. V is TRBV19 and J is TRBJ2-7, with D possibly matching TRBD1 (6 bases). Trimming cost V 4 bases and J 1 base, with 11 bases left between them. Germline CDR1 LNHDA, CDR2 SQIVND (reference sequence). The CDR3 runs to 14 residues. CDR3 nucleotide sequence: TGTGCCAGTAGTAGGACAGCCGATTCCTACGAGCAGTACTTC. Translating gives CASSRTADSYEQYF.

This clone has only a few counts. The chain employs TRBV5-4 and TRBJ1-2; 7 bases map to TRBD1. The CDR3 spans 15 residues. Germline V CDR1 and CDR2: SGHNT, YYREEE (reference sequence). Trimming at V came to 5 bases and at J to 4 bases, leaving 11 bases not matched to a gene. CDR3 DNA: TGTGCCAGCAGATTGACAGGGTTGGGGAGCTATGGCTACACCTTC. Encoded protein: CASRLTGLGSYGYTF.

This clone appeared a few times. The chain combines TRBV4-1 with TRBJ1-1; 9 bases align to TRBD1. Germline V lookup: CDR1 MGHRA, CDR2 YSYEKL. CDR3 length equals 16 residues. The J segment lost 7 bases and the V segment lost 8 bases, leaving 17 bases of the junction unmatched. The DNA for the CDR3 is TGCGCCAGCGGTGGGACAGGGAGTATTATGACTCATGAAGCTTTCTTT. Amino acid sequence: CASGGTGSIMTHEAFF.

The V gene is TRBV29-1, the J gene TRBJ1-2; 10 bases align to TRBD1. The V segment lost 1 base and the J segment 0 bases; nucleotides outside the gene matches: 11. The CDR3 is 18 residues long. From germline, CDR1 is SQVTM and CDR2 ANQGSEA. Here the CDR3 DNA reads TGCAGCGTTGAAGTGGCAGACCGGGACAGGGGACCTAACTATGGCTACACCTTC. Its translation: CSVEVADRDRGPNYGYTF. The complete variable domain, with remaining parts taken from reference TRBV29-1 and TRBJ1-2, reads SAVISQKPSRDICQRGTSLTIQCQVDSQVTMMFWYRQQPGQSLTLIATANQGSEATYESGFVIDKFPISRPNLTFSTLTVSNMSPEDSSIYLCSVEVADRDRGPNYGYTFGSGTRLTVV.

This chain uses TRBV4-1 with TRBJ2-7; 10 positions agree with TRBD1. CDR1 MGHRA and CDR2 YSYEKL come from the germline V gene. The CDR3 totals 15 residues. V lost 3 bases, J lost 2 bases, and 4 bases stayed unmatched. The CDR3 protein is CASSQGTGETYEQYF. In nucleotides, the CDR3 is TGCGCCAGCAGCCAGGGGACAGGGGAGACCTACGAGCAGTACTTC.

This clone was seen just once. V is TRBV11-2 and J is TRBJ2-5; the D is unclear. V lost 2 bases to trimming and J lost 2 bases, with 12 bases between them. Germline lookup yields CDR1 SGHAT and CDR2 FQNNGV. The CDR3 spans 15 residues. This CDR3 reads CASSLNSYLQETQYF. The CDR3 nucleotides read TGTGCCAGCAGCTTAAATAGCTACTTACAAGAGACCCAGTACTTC.

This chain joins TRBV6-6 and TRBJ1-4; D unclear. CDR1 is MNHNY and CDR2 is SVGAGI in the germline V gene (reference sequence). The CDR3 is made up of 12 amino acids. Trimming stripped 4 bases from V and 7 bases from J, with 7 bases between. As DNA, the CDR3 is TGTGCCAGCAGTTGGGTTGGTGAAAAACTGTTTTTT. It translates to CASSWVGEKLFF.